Below are 30 T cell receptor beta chains sequenced from a single sample in a study of PD-1 blockade in classical Hodgkin lymphoma. Sequencing used immunoSEQ multiplex PCR; TCRdb keeps in-frame clones, though not all of them. The table has 20,000 to 25,000 clones, roughly 90% seen once. The time point was: newly diagnosed, previously untreated cHL patient sample. Magnetic negative selection purified CD4+ T cells from thawed PBMCs. Source material: CD4+ T cells from blood. All receptors derive from a human donor with classical Hodgkin lymphoma.

V usage is TRBV7-6 and J usage is TRBJ2-5; TRBD2 matches 7 bases. The last part of the DNA fits TRBJ2-7 better; the J call may be wrong. The CDR3 runs 15 residues. Germline loops: CDR1 SGHVS, CDR2 FNYEAQ. This chain's CDR3 is CASSLGGLGYYEQYF. The CDR3 coding sequence is TGTGCCAGCAGCTTAGGTGGACTAGGATACTACGAGCAGTACTTC.

The V call is TRBV12-5, the J call TRBJ2-3, with 11 nucleotides matching TRBD2. V trimming: 4 bases; J trimming: 2 bases; junction bases outside the gene matches: 5. Germline V lookup: CDR1 LGHNT, CDR2 FRNRAP. The CDR3 consists of 16 residues. The CDR3 loop reads CASGWGLAEFTDTQYF. The CDR3 DNA follows: TGTGCTAGTGGTTGGGGACTAGCGGAGTTCACAGATACGCAGTATTTT.

Notes on this clone: The junction shows a germline mismatch at one end, possibly a read error. The chain couples TRBV7-7 to TRBJ2-7; maybe TRBD1 (5 bases). Germline values: CDR1 SSHAT, CDR2 FNYEAQ (reference sequence). This CDR3 is 18 amino acids long. The CDR3 nucleotides are TGTGCTAGCACCCCTTTCAGGGAAGGTCCGGGTAGCTCCTACGAGCAGTACTTC. Translation: CASTPFREGPGSSYEQYF. The entire variable domain, with the rest obtained from reference TRBV7-7 and TRBJ2-7, is as follows: GAGVSQSPRYKVTKRGQDVTLRCDPISSHATLYWYQQALGQGPEFLTYFNYEAQPDKSGLPSDRFSAERPEGSISTLTIQRTEQRDSAMYRCASTPFREGPGSSYEQYFGPGTRLTVT.

V usage is TRBV15 and J usage is TRBJ2-1; D not certain. The CDR3 loop spans 13 amino acids. Per the germline V gene, CDR1 is LNHNV and CDR2 is YYDKDF (reference sequence). V was pared by 3 bases and J by 8 bases, with 11 bases between. CDR3 in DNA: TGTGCCACCAGCAGCCAGCTGCTCCATGAGCAGTTCTTC. Encoded protein: CATSSQLLHEQFF.

This chain joins TRBV19 and TRBJ2-7; no firm D call. Germline CDR1 reads LNHDA; CDR2 reads SQIVND (reference sequence). The CDR3 has 14 amino acids. Trimming cost V 3 bases and J 0 bases, with 9 bases left between them. The DNA of the CDR3 is TGTGCCAGTAGTATCGAAGGCAACTCCTACGAGCAGTACTTC. It translates to CASSIEGNSYEQYF. The complete variable domain, with remaining parts taken from reference TRBV19 and TRBJ2-7, reads DGGITQSPKYLFRKEGQNVTLSCEQNLNHDAMYWYRQDPGQGLRLIYYSQIVNDFQKGDIAEGYSVSREKKESFPLTVTSAQKNPTAFYLCASSIEGNSYEQYFGPGTRLTVT.

The chain has TRBV9 and TRBJ2-3, with no clear D. This CDR3 spans 15 amino acids. Trimming removed 4 bases from V and 2 bases from J, with 14 bases in between. Germline V gene lookup returns CDR1 SGDLS and CDR2 YYNGEE. The CDR3 DNA reads as TGTGCCAGCAGCCCTTGGACGCAAATCACAGATACGCAGTATTTT. Translating gives CASSPWTQITDTQYF.

This clone was recorded only once. The chain has TRBV5-1 and TRBJ2-1; TRBD1 might be the D (6 bases). This CDR3 has 16 amino acids. Deletions cut 3 bases from V and 6 bases from J, with 19 bases between. Germline V gene sequence: CDR1 SGHRS, CDR2 YFSETQ. CDR3 nucleotide sequence: TGCGCCAGCAGCTCACAGGGAAGCCTTTTCGGCAATGAGCAGTTCTTC. Protein product: CASSSQGSLFGNEQFF.

This chain connects TRBV7-9 to TRBJ1-2; D is undetermined. The CDR3 is 13 residues long. Trimming shortened V by 5 bases and J by 4 bases, and 11 bases separated the two germline ends. CDR1 is SEHNR, CDR2 FQNEAQ, per germline (reference sequence). CDR3 sequence (DNA): TGTGCCAGCAGCCCCGGGCAGATCTATGGCTACACCTTC. This encodes CASSPGQIYGYTF.

This chain uses TRBV5-1 with TRBJ2-5; D not certain. This CDR3 comprises 8 residues. The V end lost 2 bases, the J end lost 13 bases, and 3 bases lay between the germline ends. CDR1 SGHRS and CDR2 YFSETQ come from the germline V gene. The CDR3 sequence is CASSFPYF. The CDR3 DNA follows: TGCGCCAGCAGCTTCCCGTACTTC. Full variable domain (missing parts from reference TRBV5-1 and TRBJ2-5): KAGVTQTPRYLIKTRGQQVTLSCSPISGHRSVSWYQQTPGQGLQFLFEYFSETQRNKGNFPGRFSGRQFSNSRSEMNVSTLELGDSALYLCASSFPYFGPGTRLLVL.

The chain links TRBV5-5 to TRBJ2-2; 8 bases match TRBD2. The V gene's germline CDR1 is SGHKS and CDR2 YYEKEE (reference sequence). The CDR3 consists of 16 residues. V trimming: 5 bases; J trimming: 4 bases; junction bases outside the gene matches: 10. Written as DNA, the CDR3 is TGTGCCAGCAGTCGTCGGGGGGGCCAGTTCACCGGGGAGCTGTTTTTT. The encoded protein is CASSRRGGQFTGELFF.

This clone has a single count. J is TRBJ2-2 and V is TRBV18, with D uncertain. The germline CDR1 and CDR2 sequences are KGHSH and LQKENI. The ends were cut back, 3 bases at V and 1 base at J, with 6 bases in the middle. The CDR3 is made up of 14 amino acids. CDR3 DNA sequence: TGTGCCAGCTCACCTACCAGGAACACCGGGGAGCTGTTTTTT. Amino acid sequence: CASSPTRNTGELFF. The entire variable domain, with the rest obtained from reference TRBV18 and TRBJ2-2, is as follows: NAGVMQNPRHLVRRRGQEARLRCSPMKGHSHVYWYRQLPEEGLKFMVYLQKENIIDESGMPKERFSAEFPKEGPSILRIQQVVRGDSAAYFCASSPTRNTGELFFGEGSRLTVL.

This chain joins TRBV7-6 and TRBJ2-4; the match to TRBD1 covers 9 bases. CDR1 and CDR2 (germline): SGHVS, FNYEAQ. The CDR3 consists of 16 residues. Trimming cost V 5 bases and J 0 bases; bases outside gene matches: 5. The CDR3: CASSPRDRVAKNIQYF. The CDR3 DNA reads as TGTGCCAGCAGCCCTAGGGACAGGGTAGCCAAAAACATTCAGTACTTC.

This clone was recorded once. V is TRBV5-4 and J is TRBJ2-7; 8 bases line up with TRBD2. From germline, CDR1 is SGHNT and CDR2 YYREEE (reference sequence). V gave up 4 bases and J gave up 0 bases; unmatched junction bases: 9. This CDR3 contains 16 residues. The DNA of the CDR3 is TGTGCCAGCAGCCGAAGAAGCGGGGGCAGCTCCTACGAGCAGTACTTC. Its translation is CASSRRSGGSSYEQYF. The full variable domain, in which reference TRBV5-4 and TRBJ2-7 provide the parts outside the CDR3, is ETGVTQSPTHLIKTRGQQVTLRCSSQSGHNTVSWYQQALGQGPQFIFQYYREEENGRGNFPPRFSGLQFPNYSSELNVNALELDDSALYLCASSRRSGGSSYEQYFGPGTRLTVT.

This sequence joins TRBV6-1 and TRBJ1-3; D is uncertain. The ends were cut back, 1 base at V and 0 bases at J, with 10 bases in the middle. This CDR3 comprises 16 residues. Germline V gene lookup returns CDR1 MNHNS and CDR2 SASEGT. In DNA form, the CDR3 reads TGTGCCAGCAGTGAAGGGGCGGGCTACTCTGGAAACACCATATATTTT. Translated, it gives CASSEGAGYSGNTIYF.

The chain carries TRBV5-4 and TRBJ2-7; D is possibly TRBD1 (5 bases). Per the germline V gene, CDR1 is SGHNT and CDR2 is YYREEE (reference sequence). This CDR3 region has 13 residues. The V end lost 2 bases, the J end lost 4 bases, and 10 bases lay between the germline ends. The CDR3 nucleotides read TGTGCCAGCAGCTTCGCAGGGCGGTACGAGCAGTACTTC. It yields the protein CASSFAGRYEQYF.

The count of this clone is one. The gene calls are TRBV5-4 and TRBJ2-7; D possibly corresponds to TRBD2 (5 bases). Germline V gene data show CDR1 as SGHNT and CDR2 as YYREEE (reference sequence). With 9 bases removed from V and 4 bases from J, the gap between germline ends came to 17 bases. The CDR3 has 13 amino acids. The CDR3 nucleotides are TGTGCCACCATGACTGTTGGCGGGTACGAGCAGTACTTC. This gives the protein CATMTVGGYEQYF.

The chain employs TRBV11-2 and TRBJ2-5, with 10 nucleotides matching TRBD2. This CDR3 has 14 amino acids. With V trimmed by 4 bases and J by 4 bases, 3 bases remained unmatched. Germline CDR1 reads SGHAT; CDR2 reads FQNNGV. For the CDR3, the DNA is TGTGCCAGCAGCTACACTAGCGGGGTAGAGACCCAGTACTTC. Translated: CASSYTSGVETQYF.

This clone was counted once. The chain combines TRBV5-1 with TRBJ2-3; 9 bases fit TRBD2. The ends lost 3 bases at V and 3 bases at J; junction bases unmatched: 11. Germline V gene lookup returns CDR1 SGHRS and CDR2 YFSETQ. The CDR3 runs to 17 residues. As DNA, the CDR3 is TGCGCCAGCAGCTCCCGGTTTTCGCTAGCGGGGACAGATACGCAGTATTTT. Its translation: CASSSRFSLAGTDTQYF.

This rearrangement joins TRBV11-1 to TRBJ2-5; D call uncertain. Germline V CDR1 and CDR2: SGHAT, FQDESV (reference sequence). This CDR3 region has 15 residues. The V and J ends lost 1 base and 5 bases respectively, with 14 bases between them. CDR3 region: CASSLVVGRRETQYF. The DNA of the CDR3 is TGTGCCAGCAGCTTAGTTGTGGGCAGGCGGGAGACCCAGTACTTC.

The gene calls are TRBV7-2 and TRBJ2-3; D might be TRBD2 (7 bases). Germline CDR1 reads SGHTA; CDR2 reads FQGNSA. V dropped 1 base and J dropped 2 bases, with 10 bases sitting between them. This CDR3 region has 15 residues. CDR3 residues: CASSLVGGPTDTQYF. Written as DNA, the CDR3 is TGTGCCAGCAGCTTAGTGGGGGGGCCCACAGATACGCAGTATTTT.

The genes are TRBV19 and TRBJ1-1; 9 nucleotides match TRBD1. Unmatched junction bases numbered 8, after V lost 5 bases and J lost 4 bases. CDR3 length: 15 amino acids. CDR1 and CDR2 (germline): LNHDA, SQIVND (reference sequence). The CDR3 sequence: CASSFTGGWSTEAFF. The CDR3 DNA follows: TGTGCCAGTAGTTTTACAGGGGGCTGGAGCACTGAAGCTTTCTTT.

The V gene is TRBV5-4, the J gene TRBJ2-5; 10 bases map to TRBD2. The closer fit of TRBJ2-7 to the DNA end suggests the J call may be wrong. This CDR3 comprises 16 residues. Germline V lookup: CDR1 SGHNT, CDR2 YYREEE (reference sequence). The CDR3 DNA is TGTGCCAGCAGCCAACAACTAGCGGGATTAGCCTACGAGCAGTACTTC. It yields the protein CASSQQLAGLAYEQYF.

The rearrangement links TRBV2 to TRBJ2-3; 9 bases line up with TRBD2. The trim removed 3 bases at V and 3 bases at J, leaving 13 bases unmatched. Germline CDR1 is SNHLY and CDR2 is FYNNEI. CDR3 length equals 18 residues. CDR3 sequence reads: CASSEIRSAGGHTDTQYF. The CDR3, as DNA: TGTGCCAGCAGTGAGATTCGTTCGGCGGGGGGGCATACAGATACGCAGTATTTT.

The chain has TRBV25-1 and TRBJ2-7; D not resolved. The CDR3 is 14 residues long. V lost 3 bases to trimming and J lost 3 bases, with 12 bases between them. The germline gives CDR1 MGHDK, CDR2 SYGVNS. DNA for the CDR3: TGTGCCAGCAGTGATCACGGTAGAGGCTACGAGCAGTACTTC. This sequence encodes CASSDHGRGYEQYF.

V usage is TRBV6-5 and J usage is TRBJ2-1, with 7 nucleotides matching TRBD1. Germline V gene lookup returns CDR1 MNHEY and CDR2 SVGAGI. Trimming cost V 7 bases and J 2 bases; bases outside gene matches: 8. This CDR3 spans 15 amino acids. For the CDR3, the DNA is TGTGCCAGCACCGACAGGGATCCAGCCTACAATGAGCAGTTCTTC. This encodes CASTDRDPAYNEQFF.

J is TRBJ2-7 and V is TRBV15, with 8 bases aligning to TRBD2. The germline V gene has CDR1 LNHNV and CDR2 YYDKDF (reference sequence). Trimming at V came to 3 bases and at J to 5 bases, leaving 3 bases not matched to a gene. This CDR3 has 13 residues. CDR3 DNA: TGTGCCACCAGCAGTAGCGGGAACCACGAGCAGTACTTC. This gives the protein CATSSSGNHEQYF.

CDR3: CASSLSSGAYEQYF. CDR3 bases: TGTGCCAGCAGCTTGAGTAGCGGTGCCTACGAGCAGTACTTC. The chain employs TRBV5-6 and TRBJ2-7, with D perhaps matching TRBD2 (6 bases). Looked up from germline, CDR1 is SGHDT and CDR2 is YYEEEE. This CDR3 contains 14 residues. Trimming pared 1 base from V and 2 bases from J, leaving 10 bases between.

The CDR3 loop reads CASSLVSGANVLTF. DNA for the CDR3: TGTGCCAGCAGCTTGGTCTCTGGGGCCAACGTCCTGACTTTC. The gene calls are TRBV7-9 and TRBJ2-6, with D hard to call. The CDR3 has 14 amino acids. Trimming pared 3 bases from V and 0 bases from J, leaving 3 bases between. Germline CDR1 reads SEHNR; CDR2 reads FQNEAQ (reference sequence).

The chain is built from TRBV27 and TRBJ1-2; possibly TRBD1 for D (5 bases). The CDR3 loop spans 14 amino acids. Germline CDR1 reads MNHEY; CDR2 reads SMNVEV (reference sequence). The V end lost 4 bases, the J end lost 5 bases, and 14 bases lay between the germline ends. The CDR3, as DNA: TGTGCCAGCAGTTCCGCCTCAGGGTATTATGGCTACACCTTC. Its translation: CASSSASGYYGYTF.

This clone showed up just a few times. This chain links TRBV19 with TRBJ1-1; 9 nucleotides line up with TRBD1. V dropped 2 bases and J dropped 0; count of bases not matched to a gene: 13. Germline lookup yields CDR1 LNHDA and CDR2 SQIVND (reference sequence). The CDR3 spans 19 residues. For the CDR3, the DNA is TGTGCCAGTAGTATATGGATGGACAGGGGAGTAACTGTGAACACTGAAGCTTTCTTT. Its translation: CASSIWMDRGVTVNTEAFF. Drawing the rest from reference TRBV19 and TRBJ1-1, the complete variable domain is DGGITQSPKYLFRKEGQNVTLSCEQNLNHDAMYWYRQDPGQGLRLIYYSQIVNDFQKGDIAEGYSVSREKKESFPLTVTSAQKNPTAFYLCASSIWMDRGVTVNTEAFFGQGTRLTVV.